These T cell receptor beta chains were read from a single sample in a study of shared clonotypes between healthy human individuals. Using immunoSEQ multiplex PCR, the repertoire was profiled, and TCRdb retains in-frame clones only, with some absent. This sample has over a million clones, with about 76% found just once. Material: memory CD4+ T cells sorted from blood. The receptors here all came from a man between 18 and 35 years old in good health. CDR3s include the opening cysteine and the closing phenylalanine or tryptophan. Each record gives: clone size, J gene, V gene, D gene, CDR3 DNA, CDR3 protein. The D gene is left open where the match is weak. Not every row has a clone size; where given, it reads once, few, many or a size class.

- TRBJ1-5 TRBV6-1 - TGTGCCAGCTATCGACAGAATAGCAATCAGCCCCAGCATTTT CASYRQNSNQPQHF
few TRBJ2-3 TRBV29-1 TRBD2 TGCAGCTATAAGGTAGCGGGAGTGACAGATACGCAGTATTTT CSYKVAGVTDTQYF
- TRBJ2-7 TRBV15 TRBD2 TGTGCCACCAGCAGAGATTTAGCGGGAGACCCGGGGGAGCAGTACTTC CATSRDLAGDPGEQYF
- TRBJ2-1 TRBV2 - TGTGCCAGTCTCGTACTTCAGGAGCAGTTCTTC CASLVLQEQFF
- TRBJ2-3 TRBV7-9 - TGTGCCAGCAGCTTAGATATAGGTACTAGCACAGATACGCAGTATTTT CASSLDIGTSTDTQYF
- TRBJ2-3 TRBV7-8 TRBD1 TGTGCCAGCAGCTTAGAGAAGGGGGCCTACACAGATACGCAGTATTTT CASSLEKGAYTDTQYF
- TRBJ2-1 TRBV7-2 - TGTGCCAGCAGAGGGGGAATTGGGACCTACAATGAGCAGTTCTTC CASRGGIGTYNEQFF
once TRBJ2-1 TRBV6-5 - TGTGCCAGCAGTTACTCTCCGGGGGGCGGGTACAATGAGCAGTTCTTC CASSYSPGGGYNEQFF
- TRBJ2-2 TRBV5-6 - TGTGCCAGCAGCCGCGCAGGGTCCGGGGAGCTGTTTTTT CASSRAGSGELFF
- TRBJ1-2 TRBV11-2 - TGTGCCAGCAGCCCAGACGCTTGGGACCACTATGGCTACACCTTC CASSPDAWDHYGYTF
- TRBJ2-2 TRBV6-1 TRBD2 TGTGCCAGCAGTGATGGCGGGGGGAACACCGGGGAGCTGTTTTTT CASSDGGGNTGELFF
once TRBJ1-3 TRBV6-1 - TGTGCCAGCAGAGACGGTGGCTCTGGAAACACCATATATTTT CASRDGGSGNTIYF
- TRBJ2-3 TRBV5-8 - TGTGCCAGCACCCAGGGATTCGATACGCAGTATTTT CASTQGFDTQYF
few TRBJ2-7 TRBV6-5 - TGTGCCAGCAGGGGACTCTACGAGCAGTACTTC CASRGLYEQYF
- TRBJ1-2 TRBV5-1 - TGCGCCAGCAGCTTGGTCGGCAGTAACTATGGCTACACCTTC CASSLVGSNYGYTF
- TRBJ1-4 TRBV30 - TGTGCCTGGAGTGTACCGTCACTACCAGAAAAACTGTTTTTT CAWSVPSLPEKLFF
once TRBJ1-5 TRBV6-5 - TGTGCCAGCAGTTACTCGGTCCAGTGGAATCAGCCCCAGCATTTT CASSYSVQWNQPQHF
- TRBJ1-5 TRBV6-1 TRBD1 TGTGCCAGCAGGGGGCAGGGGGGTAGCAATCAGCCCCAGCATTTT CASRGQGGSNQPQHF
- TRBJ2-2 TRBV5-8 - TGTGCCAGCAGTTTCTATAACACCGGGGAGCTGTTTTTT CASSFYNTGELFF
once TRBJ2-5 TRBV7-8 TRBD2 TGTGCCAGCAGCTTAGCACTAGCGGGGGTGGAGACCCAGTACTTC CASSLALAGVETQYF
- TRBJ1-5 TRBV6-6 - TGTGCCACCAGGTCTAACGGGGACGGCAATCAGCCCCAGCATTTT CATRSNGDGNQPQHF
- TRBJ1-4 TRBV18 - TGTGCCAGCTCACCACCGAGGGGGAGTAATGAAAAACTGTTTTTT CASSPPRGSNEKLFF
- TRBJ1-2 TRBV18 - TGTGCCAGCTCACCGGACTTATATGGCTACACCTTC CASSPDLYGYTF
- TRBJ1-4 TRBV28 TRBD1 TGTGCCAGCAGTTTATCGGAAGGCATTTCAGGGGGGAAACTGTTTTTT CASSLSEGISGGKLFF
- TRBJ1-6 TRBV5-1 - TGCGCCAGCAGCTTGGGGGATATGAGGAGCTCCTATAATTCACCCCTCCACTTT CASSLGDMRSSYNSPLHF
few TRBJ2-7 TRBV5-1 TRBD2 TGCGCCAGCAGCTCCAACCGACCAGGGGCGGGGGGCTACGAGCAGTACTTC CASSSNRPGAGGYEQYF
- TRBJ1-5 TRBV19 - TGTGCCAGTAGGTCCTGGCGGAATAGCAATCAGCCCCAGCATTTT CASRSWRNSNQPQHF
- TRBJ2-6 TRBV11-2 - TGTGCCAGCAGCGCACCCCATAACTCTGGGGCCAACGTCCTGACTTTC CASSAPHNSGANVLTF
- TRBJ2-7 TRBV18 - TGTGCCAGCGCAGAATTGGGGGGCTCGTACGAGCAGTACTTC CASAELGGSYEQYF
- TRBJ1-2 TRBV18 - TGTGCCAGCTCACCAGACCCTTGGGGGAACTATGGCTACACCTTC CASSPDPWGNYGYTF
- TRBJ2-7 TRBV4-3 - TGCGCCAGCAGCCAGACTTTAGGCAGACCCTTGAACTTC CASSQTLGRPLNF
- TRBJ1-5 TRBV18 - TGTGCCAGCTCACCACCGGTACAGGAGAGCAATCAGCCCCAGCATTTT CASSPPVQESNQPQHF
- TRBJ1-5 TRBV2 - TGTGCCAGCAGTGAAATCAAGGGGAGATATCAGCCCCAGCATTTT CASSEIKGRYQPQHF
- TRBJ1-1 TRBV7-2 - TGTGCCAGCAGCTTAGGACAGATGCGGAACACTGAAGCTTTCTTT CASSLGQMRNTEAFF
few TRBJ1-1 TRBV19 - TGTGCCAGTAGTTCCGGGATCGGGAACACTGAAGCTTTCTTT CASSSGIGNTEAFF
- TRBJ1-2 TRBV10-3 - TGTGCCATCAGTGAGTCCCCCGGGGGGAACTATGGCTACACCTTC CAISESPGGNYGYTF
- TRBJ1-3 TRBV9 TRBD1 TGTGCCAGCAGCGTAGCTCTGGGGACAGTTGGAAACACCATATATTTT CASSVALGTVGNTIYF
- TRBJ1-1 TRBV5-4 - TGTGCCAGCATGGAACGGACGGGAATGAACACTGAAGCTTTCTTT CASMERTGMNTEAFF
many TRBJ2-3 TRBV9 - TGTGCCAGCAGCGTAGTTGCGTTGGGAGATACGCAGTATTTT CASSVVALGDTQYF
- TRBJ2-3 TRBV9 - TGTGCCAGCAGCGTAGACTGGAGGGATACGCAGTATTTT CASSVDWRDTQYF
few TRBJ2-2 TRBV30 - TGTGCCTGGTCCCCGGGGGGCTTCACCGGGGAGCTGTTTTTT CAWSPGGFTGELFF
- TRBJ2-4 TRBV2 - TGTGCCAGCAGTGAACGGTTCGGCCAGGGGCGAGTCATTCAGTACTTC CASSERFGQGRVIQYF
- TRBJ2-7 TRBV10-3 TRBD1 TGTGCCATCAGTCCGGGACAGGGTGTTTACTACGAGCAGTACTTC CAISPGQGVYYEQYF
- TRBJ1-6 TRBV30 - TGTGCCTGGACCCAAGCCCGTTCACCCCTCCACTTT CAWTQARSPLHF
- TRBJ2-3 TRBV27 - TGTGCCAGCAGTCTATATTATCGGTCTCTAGGAGATACGCAGTATTTT CASSLYYRSLGDTQYF
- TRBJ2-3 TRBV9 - TGTGCCAGCAGCGCCGACTTTACAGATACGCAGTATTTT CASSADFTDTQYF
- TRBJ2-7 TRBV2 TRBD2 TGTGCCACCGGACTAGCGGGGGGACCCTACGAGCAGTACTTC CATGLAGGPYEQYF